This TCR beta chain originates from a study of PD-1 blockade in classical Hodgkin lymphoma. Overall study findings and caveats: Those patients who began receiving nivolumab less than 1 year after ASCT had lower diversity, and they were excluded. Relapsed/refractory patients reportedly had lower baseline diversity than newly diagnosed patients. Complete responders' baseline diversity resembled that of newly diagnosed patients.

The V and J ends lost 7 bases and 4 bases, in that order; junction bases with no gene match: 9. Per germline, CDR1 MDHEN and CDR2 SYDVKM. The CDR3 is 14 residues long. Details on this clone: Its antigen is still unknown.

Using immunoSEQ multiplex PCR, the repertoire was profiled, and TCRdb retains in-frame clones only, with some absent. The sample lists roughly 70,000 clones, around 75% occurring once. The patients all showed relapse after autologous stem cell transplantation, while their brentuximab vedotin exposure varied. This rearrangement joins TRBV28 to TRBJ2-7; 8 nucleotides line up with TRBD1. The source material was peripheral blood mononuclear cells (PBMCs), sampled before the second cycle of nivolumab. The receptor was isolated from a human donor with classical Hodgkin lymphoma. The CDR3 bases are TGTGCCAGCAAGAAGACAGGGGAAAGATACGAGCAGTACTTC. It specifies CASKKTGERYEQYF.